This T cell receptor beta chain emerged from a study of cytomegalovirus exposure and HLA in healthy donors. At the level of the study: The platform used for the 120 validation repertoires matched that of the 500 to 850 first-cohort repertoires, a later analysis reported.

Measured with immunoSEQ multiplex PCR; TCRdb has only the in-frame clones, and not every one. Of about 220,000 clones listed, about 93% are singletons. The CDR3 has 17 amino acids. Germline-derived CDR1 and CDR2 are MNHEY and SMNVEV (reference sequence). The germline V and J ends were trimmed by 1 base and 7 bases, with 17 bases remaining between them. The chain joins TRBV27 to TRBJ1-6; the D is unclear. The material sequenced was PBMCs. The sequence came from a woman under 30 in good health and CMV-seronegative. The CDR3 loop is CASSLYSAVLGNSPLHF. CDR3 nucleotides: TGTGCCAGCAGTTTATATTCCGCCGTCCTCGGGAATTCACCCCTCCACTTT.